Shown below are 25 T cell receptor beta chains from a single sample sequenced in a study of T-cell reconstitution after alpha-beta-depleted transplantation in children. Preparation of the TCRbeta library involved a method that used unique molecular identifiers. MiXCR, applied by TCRdb to the PCR reads, yields one record per CDR3 protein. The sample includes approximately 170,000 distinct CDR3 sequences, roughly 10% of them seen just once. The sequences come from PBMCs, collected before TCRalphabeta/CD19-depleted stem cell transplant. The receptors originated from a boy younger than 10 with acute myeloid leukemia, due to receive a stem cell transplant.

This clonotype came up a few times. J is TRBJ2-4 and V is TRBV29-1, with D tentatively TRBD2 (6 bases). CDR1 is SQVTM, CDR2 ANQGSEA, per germline. The CDR3 has 11 amino acids. Trimming took 7 bases from V and 5 from J, leaving 9 bases between them. CDR3 DNA sequence: TGCAGCGGCCGGGAGCAAAACATTCAGTACTTC. Translated: CSGREQNIQYF.

This clonotype appeared many times. This chain joins TRBV27 and TRBJ2-1; a possible D gene is TRBD2 (7 bases). CDR1 is MNHEY, CDR2 SMNVEV, per germline (reference sequence). The CDR3 sequence is 17 residues long. V dropped 1 base and J dropped 1 base, with 14 bases sitting between them. CDR3 nucleotides: TGTGCCAGCAGTTTATGGGGGGCGGGAGATTCCTACAATGAGCAGTTCTTC. It yields the protein CASSLWGAGDSYNEQFF.

This clonotype was detected ten times or more. This chain links TRBV25-1 with TRBJ2-1, with TRBD2 as a possible D gene (6 bases). CDR3 length: 16 amino acids. Trimming stripped 3 bases from V and 0 bases from J, with 12 bases between. The germline V gene has CDR1 MGHDK and CDR2 SYGVNS. CDR3 nucleotide sequence: TGTGCCAGCAGTGAGTTGACCGGGAGCTCCTACAATGAGCAGTTCTTC. This translates into CASSELTGSSYNEQFF.

This clonotype was observed at least ten times. The chain uses TRBV7-8 and TRBJ2-6; 7 nucleotides align to TRBD2. The CDR3 covers 16 residues. V gave up 1 base and J gave up 2 bases; unmatched junction bases: 2. Germline-derived CDR1 and CDR2 are SGHVS and FQNEAQ. The CDR3 coding sequence is TGTGCCAGCAGCTTAGTGGCGGGAGCTGGGGCCAACGTCCTGACTTTC. Its protein is CASSLVAGAGANVLTF.

Concerning this clonotype itself: A much more abundant neighbour one base away suggests this may be a read error. V and J are TRBV18 and TRBJ2-1, with 7 bases that match TRBD2. CDR1 and CDR2 from the germline V gene are KGHSH and LQKENI. This CDR3 is built from 14 residues. CDR3 sequence (DNA): TGTGCCAGCTCACTCCGGACTAGATCCAATGCGCAGTTCTTC. Translation: CASSLRTRSNAQFF.

Ten or more counts support this clonotype. The chain couples TRBV20-1 to TRBJ2-1; 9 bases line up with TRBD2. Germline trimming cut 1 base from V and 4 bases from J; bases unmatched to any gene: 8. The germline V gene has CDR1 DFQATT and CDR2 SNEGSKA (reference sequence). The CDR3 is made up of 16 amino acids. The CDR3 protein is CSARVLAGNQYNEQFF. The CDR3 DNA sequence: TGCAGTGCTAGAGTGCTAGCGGGAAACCAATACAATGAGCAGTTCTTC.

At least ten counts were recorded for this clonotype. This rearrangement joins TRBV28 to TRBJ1-2; the match to TRBD1 covers 11 bases. The germline CDR1 and CDR2 sequences are MDHEN and SYDVKM. Unmatched junction bases numbered 8, after V lost 8 bases and J lost 6 bases. This CDR3 has 14 residues. The CDR3 loop is CASAGTGGSDGYTF. The DNA for the CDR3 is TGTGCCAGCGCAGGGACAGGGGGTTCGGATGGCTACACCTTC.

This clonotype was picked up many times. The chain uses TRBV7-2 and TRBJ1-5; unclear D gene. This CDR3 contains 12 residues. The V end lost 1 base, the J end lost 9 bases, and 7 bases lay between the germline ends. CDR1 is SGHTA, CDR2 FQGNSA, per germline. The CDR3, as DNA: TGTGCCAGCAGCTTAGGGTATCGGCCCCAGCATTTT. This gives the protein CASSLGYRPQHF. Looking up the rest from reference TRBV7-2 and TRBJ1-5 gives the full variable domain: GAGVSQSPSNKVTEKGKDVELRCDPISGHTALYWYRQSLGQGLEFLIYFQGNSAPDKSGLPSDRFSAERTGGSVSTLTIQRTQQEDSAVYLCASSLGYRPQHFGDGTRLSIL.

Concerning this clonotype itself: It may be a read error: a sequence one base away is much more abundant. This chain links TRBV6-6 with TRBJ1-2; D call uncertain. The V gene lost 7 bases and the J gene lost 6 bases, with 9 bases spanning the gap. This CDR3 spans 11 amino acids. CDR1 is MNHNY, CDR2 SVGAGI, per germline (reference sequence). The CDR3 DNA sequence: TGTGCCAGCATAAACGGGGATGGCTACACCTTC. It yields the protein CASINGDGYTF.

This clonotype has ten or more counts. This chain links TRBV12-3 or TRBV12-4 with TRBJ2-1; D gene unclear. This CDR3 has 12 amino acids. V gave up 3 bases and J gave up 4 bases, with 4 bases separating them. The CDR3 DNA is TGTGCCAGCAGTTTTTCTTACAATGAGCAGTTCTTC. It specifies CASSFSYNEQFF.

This clonotype showed up many times. J is TRBJ1-1 and V is TRBV7-8; perhaps TRBD1 as D (5 bases). The V gene lost 1 base and the J gene lost 4 bases, with 19 bases spanning the gap. The CDR3 has 17 residues. CDR1 is SGHVS, CDR2 FQNEAQ, per germline. The CDR3 is CASSLDLGVGGATEAFF. CDR3 sequence (DNA): TGTGCCAGCAGCTTAGATCTGGGGGTTGGTGGAGCCACTGAAGCTTTCTTT.

This clonotype appeared many times. This chain links TRBV7-2 with TRBJ2-7; 8 bases agree with TRBD2. V was clipped by 2 bases and J by 4 bases; unmatched bases: 1. Per germline, CDR1 SGHTA and CDR2 FQGNSA. The CDR3 spans 13 residues. This CDR3 reads CASSLSGGYEQYV. Written as DNA, the CDR3 is TGTGCCAGCAGCTTATCGGGGGGGTACGAGCAGTACGTC.

This clonotype showed up many times. The gene calls are TRBV5-4 and TRBJ1-1; possible D gene TRBD1, 6 bases. CDR1 SGHNT and CDR2 YYREEE come from the germline V gene (reference sequence). The CDR3 covers 12 residues. Trimming removed 6 bases from V and 8 bases from J, with 14 bases in between. This CDR3 is CASTLGGAEAFF. CDR3 DNA sequence: TGTGCCAGCACCCTTGGGGGGGCAGAAGCTTTCTTT.

This clonotype has ten or more counts. The chain recombines TRBV6-5 with TRBJ2-5; tentative D call: TRBD1 (6 bases). V lost 2 bases and J lost 4, with 11 bases in between. Germline loops: CDR1 MNHEY, CDR2 SVGAGI. CDR3 length: 14 residues. The CDR3 DNA follows: TGTGCCAGCAGTTACGGACAGCTCGGAGAGACCCAGTACTTC. It translates to CASSYGQLGETQYF.

This clonotype was counted at least ten times. This rearrangement joins TRBV7-9 to TRBJ2-7; no firm D call. The CDR3 contains 12 residues. Germline lookup yields CDR1 SEHNR and CDR2 FQNEAQ (reference sequence). Trimming pared 2 bases from V and 8 bases from J, leaving 10 bases between. The CDR3 DNA reads TGTGCCAGCAGCTTAAGGGTTGGCAAGCAGTACGTC. This encodes CASSLRVGKQYV.

This clonotype was found many times. The chain has TRBV5-1 and TRBJ2-7, with 7 positions matching TRBD2. CDR1 SGHRS and CDR2 YFSETQ come from the germline V gene. This CDR3 has 15 residues. V lost 4 bases to trimming and J lost 0 bases; unmatched junction nucleotides: 7. CDR3 sequence (DNA): TGCGCCAGCAGCCAGCGGGATCCAGTCTCCTACGAGCAGTACTTC. It yields the protein CASSQRDPVSYEQYF.

The sample holds many counts of this clonotype. V usage is TRBV12-3 or TRBV12-4 and J usage is TRBJ1-6; D unresolved. The CDR3 loop spans 12 amino acids. The V end was cut by 2 bases, the J end by 8 bases, with 4 bases between. The CDR3 region is CASSLMDSPLHF. In nucleotides, the CDR3 is TGTGCCAGCAGTTTAATGGATTCACCCCTCCACTTT.

This clonotype has at least ten counts. The chain has TRBV12-3 or TRBV12-4 and TRBJ2-3, with a tentative D call TRBD2 (6 bases). V lost 7 bases and J 0 bases, leaving 17 bases between the germline ends. The length of the CDR3 is 16 residues. CDR3 in amino acids: CASTGGVAASTDTQYF. DNA for the CDR3: TGTGCCAGCACCGGGGGAGTAGCGGCTAGCACAGATACGCAGTATTTT.

This clonotype was recorded many times. J is TRBJ2-4 and V is TRBV5-6; D possibly uses TRBD1 or TRBD2 (7 bases each). CDR1 SGHDT and CDR2 YYEEEE come from the germline V gene. Trimming took off 3 bases at V and 7 bases at J, with 14 bases between the two ends. The CDR3 extends over 14 amino acids. CDR3 sequence: CASSSTGEGNIQYF. Written as DNA, the CDR3 is TGTGCCAGCAGCTCTACAGGGGAGGGGAACATTCAGTACTTC.

Many counts were recorded for this clonotype. The chain combines TRBV7-7 with TRBJ2-1; TRBD2 agrees at 8 bases. From germline, CDR1 is SSHAT and CDR2 FNYEAQ (reference sequence). The CDR3 length is 15 residues. Trimming took 2 bases from V and 5 from J; bases not matched to a gene: 5. DNA of the CDR3: TGTGCCAGCAGCTTAAGTCCGGGAGGGAACAATGAGCAGTTCTTC. The encoded protein is CASSLSPGGNNEQFF.

This clonotype was observed at least ten times. The rearrangement uses TRBV7-9 and TRBJ2-7; D could derive from TRBD1 or TRBD2 (6 bases each). Trimming shortened V by 10 bases and J by 3 bases, and 13 bases separated the two germline ends. The germline CDR1 and CDR2 sequences are SEHNR and FQNEAQ (reference sequence). This CDR3 contains 12 residues. The CDR3 region has the DNA TGTGCCATCTCGGGGGCAGGCTACGAGCAGTACTTC. Translating gives CAISGAGYEQYF. Drawing the rest from reference TRBV7-9 and TRBJ2-7, the complete variable domain is DTGVSQNPRHKITKRGQNVTFRCDPISEHNRLYWYRQTLGQGPEFLTYFQNEAQLEKSRLLSDRFSAERPKGSFSTLEIQRTEQGDSAMYLCAISGAGYEQYFGPGTRLTVT.

In its sample, this clonotype was seen a few times. The rearrangement uses TRBV25-1 and TRBJ1-5; D is unclear. V was shortened by 4 bases and J by 5 bases, with 12 bases between the two germline ends. There are 14 residues in the CDR3. CDR1 is MGHDK and CDR2 is SYGVNS in the germline V gene. As DNA, the CDR3 is TGTGCCAGCAGTGGCGATATAAGGGATCAGCCCCAGCATTTT. Translating it yields CASSGDIRDQPQHF.

As for this clonotype: The junction and the germline gene differ at one end; a read error may be behind it. V usage is TRBV12-3 or TRBV12-4 and J usage is TRBJ2-4; 12 nucleotides align to TRBD2. This CDR3 is 19 amino acids long. The DNA of the CDR3 is TGTGCCAGCTGTTTTCTGCTAGCGGGAGGGATGGGAGCCAAAAACATTCAGTACTTC. As protein: CASCFLLAGGMGAKNIQYF.

This clonotype has ten or more counts. The V gene is TRBV18, the J gene TRBJ2-7; D unresolved. The V and J ends lost 3 bases and 1 base respectively, with 13 bases between them. The germline V gene has CDR1 KGHSH and CDR2 LQKENI. The CDR3 extends over 15 amino acids. The CDR3 DNA reads TGTGCCAGCTCACCTCCCACTCCCGGATCCTACGAGCAGTACTTC. Amino acid sequence: CASSPPTPGSYEQYF.

The sample holds many counts of this clonotype. The V gene is TRBV6-4, the J gene TRBJ2-3; 8 positions match TRBD2. From germline, CDR1 is MRHNA and CDR2 SNTAGT. The ends lost 5 bases at V and 2 bases at J; junction bases unmatched: 6. The CDR3 loop spans 15 amino acids. CDR3 sequence (DNA): TGTGCCAGCAGTAAGTCCGGGGGGGCCACAGATACGCAGTATTTT. Its protein product is CASSKSGGATDTQYF.